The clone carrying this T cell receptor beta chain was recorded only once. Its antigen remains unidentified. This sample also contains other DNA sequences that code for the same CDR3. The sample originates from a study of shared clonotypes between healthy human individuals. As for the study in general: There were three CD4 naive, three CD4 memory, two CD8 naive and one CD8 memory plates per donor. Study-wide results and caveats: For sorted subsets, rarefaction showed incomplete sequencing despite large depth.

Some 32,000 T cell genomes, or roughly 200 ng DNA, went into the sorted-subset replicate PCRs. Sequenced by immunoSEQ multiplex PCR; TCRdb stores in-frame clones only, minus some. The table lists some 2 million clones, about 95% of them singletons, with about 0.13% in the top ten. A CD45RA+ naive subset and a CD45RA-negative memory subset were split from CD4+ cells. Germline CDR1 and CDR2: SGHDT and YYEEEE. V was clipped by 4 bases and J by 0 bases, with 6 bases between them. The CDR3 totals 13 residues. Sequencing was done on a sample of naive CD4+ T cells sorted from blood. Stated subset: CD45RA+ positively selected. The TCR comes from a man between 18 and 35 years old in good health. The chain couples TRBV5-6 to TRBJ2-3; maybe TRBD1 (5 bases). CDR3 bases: TGTGCCAGCAGCCGGACAAGCACAGATACGCAGTATTTT. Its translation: CASSRTSTDTQYF.